Here is one T cell receptor (beta chain) with its context. The target antigen is unknown. These data belong to a study of T-cell memory formation after mild COVID-19. On the study more broadly: The TCR clusters were mostly specific to one donor. Study-wide points: CD8+ contracting clones occupied EMRA, while CD4+ ones occupied mainly CM and EM. Clones that got smaller from day 15 to 85 had even CD4/CD8, while clones growing later tipped toward CD4+.

One entry per CDR3 protein, called by TCRdb with MiXCR from the 5' RACE reads. Of around 120,000 distinct CDR3 sequences listed, 15% to 20% are singletons. With 1 base removed from V and 4 bases from J, the gap between germline ends came to 11 bases. The CDR3 is 14 residues long. CDR1 is SGHVS, CDR2 FQNEAQ, per germline. The J gene is TRBJ2-7, the V gene TRBV7-8; TRBD2 is a possible D gene (5 bases). The sequenced sample was PBMCs or a T cell subset sorted from them (not recorded which). This clonotype was sampled from an adult woman who had mild COVID-19 (a few samples of this study predate the infection). Cell type and time point are not known. The CDR3 bases are TGTGCCAGCAGCTTAGTGGTTTCGGGGTACGAGCAGTACTTC. It yields the protein CASSLVVSGYEQYF.